This T cell receptor beta chain was profiled in a study of human T cells and chemical hapten exposure. Notes on the study in general: In comparison with controls, expanded TCRs gave rise to a significantly larger number of large CDR3 similarity clusters.

This clonotype was picked up many times. What it binds is unknown. Looked up from germline, CDR1 is SQVTM and CDR2 is ANQGSEA. There are 12 residues in the CDR3. The time point denotes: patch test 1, 2 weeks after DPC sensitization. The treatment: therapeutic diphenylcyclopropenone sensitization with weekly scalp DPC. One entry per CDR3 protein, called by TCRdb with MiXCR from the RACE reads. Of about 340,000 distinct CDR3 sequences in the sample, about 7% were seen once. This sequence originates from a young woman with alopecia areata. Some clones in this sample may be carry-over from other donors' samples. The sample consisted of whole blood, taken in connection with sensitization to the hapten diphenylcyclopropenone (DPC). The V and J genes are TRBV29-1 and TRBJ2-7; D is possibly TRBD1 (6 bases). As DNA, the CDR3 is TGCAGTTCTCGTACAGGGTCGGACGAGCAGTACTTC. Protein: CSSRTGSDEQYF.